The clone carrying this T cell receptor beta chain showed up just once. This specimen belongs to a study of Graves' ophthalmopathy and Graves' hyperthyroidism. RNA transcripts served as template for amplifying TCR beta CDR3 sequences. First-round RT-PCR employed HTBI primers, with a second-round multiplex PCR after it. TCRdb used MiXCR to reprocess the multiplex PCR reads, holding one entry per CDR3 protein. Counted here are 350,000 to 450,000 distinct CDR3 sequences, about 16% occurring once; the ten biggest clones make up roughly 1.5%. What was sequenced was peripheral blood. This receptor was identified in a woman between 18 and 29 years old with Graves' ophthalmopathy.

CDR3 protein: CATHPGQGFSNQPQHF. CDR3 DNA sequence: TGTGCCACGCACCCGGGACAGGGCTTTAGCAATCAGCCCCAGCATTTT. This chain joins TRBV28 and TRBJ1-5; TRBD1 agrees at 9 bases. CDR1 is MDHEN and CDR2 is SYDVKM in the germline V gene. This CDR3 comprises 16 residues. The junction had 10 bases not matched to a gene; V was cut back by 10 bases and J by 0 bases.